These 12 T cell receptor beta chains were all obtained from the same sample, sequenced in a study of blood T cell repertoires in COVID-19 (dated by TCRdb to between 2020 and 2021). The library was made by the immunoSEQ multiplex PCR assay. Imported from immuneACCESS, the table was reduced by TCRdb to in-frame sequences with V and J called. These copies leave out some clones; in studies compared against another copy, an unresolved V gene accounts for under half, and the cause of the remainder is not known. This sample lists 100,000 or so clones; around 84% were detected once. In total, the top ten clones hold about 3% of the sample. The sequenced material came from peripheral blood. The origin of the receptors is a man over 45 with active or convalescent COVID-19.

The gene calls are TRBV28 and TRBJ2-7; D remains ambiguous. Germline V gene sequence: CDR1 MDHEN, CDR2 SYDVKM. V gave up 7 bases and J gave up 4 bases, with 14 bases separating them. The CDR3 spans 13 residues. The CDR3 loop reads CASTLNQAYEQYF. CDR3 nucleotide sequence: TGTGCCAGCACCCTCAACCAGGCATACGAGCAGTACTTC.

In its sample, this clone was seen once. For the CDR3, the DNA is TGTGCCGCCAGCAAGGCGGGACAGGGGTTCAATCAGCCCCAGCATTTT. This encodes CAASKAGQGFNQPQHF. The chain employs TRBV28 and TRBJ1-5; the match to TRBD1 covers 10 bases. Germline CDR1 is MDHEN and CDR2 is SYDVKM. This CDR3 has 16 amino acids. The trim removed 11 bases at V and 3 bases at J, leaving 13 bases unmatched.

The chain links TRBV3-1 (or the pseudogene TRBV3-2) to TRBJ2-1, with 13 bases matching TRBD2. Unmatched junction bases numbered 11, after V lost 3 bases and J lost 0 bases. The CDR3 has 20 residues. CDR1 LGHDT and CDR2 YNNKEL come from the germline V gene (reference sequence). This CDR3 reads CASSHPSGTSGVRSYNEQFF. CDR3 sequence (DNA): TGTGCCAGCAGCCATCCTTCCGGGACTAGCGGGGTTCGCTCCTACAATGAGCAGTTCTTC.

This clone was counted once. V is TRBV28 and J is TRBJ2-3; a possible D gene is TRBD2 (6 bases). The germline V and J ends were trimmed by 3 bases and 4 bases, with 11 bases remaining between them. Looked up from germline, CDR1 is MDHEN and CDR2 is SYDVKM. The CDR3 runs to 14 residues. The CDR3 coding sequence is TGTGCCAGCAGTTTGAGTGGGGGGTCAGATACGCAGTATTTT. This encodes CASSLSGGSDTQYF.

The chain uses TRBV9 and TRBJ1-3; D gene uncertain. CDR1 is SGDLS, CDR2 YYNGEE, per germline. The V end lost 0 bases, the J end lost 0 bases, and 10 bases lay between the germline ends. This CDR3 comprises 16 residues. CDR3 nucleotides: TGTGCCAGCAGCGTAGGCGAGGCCTACTCTGGAAACACCATATATTTT. This translates into CASSVGEAYSGNTIYF.

In this sample, this clone turned up once. The V and J genes are TRBV7-2 and TRBJ2-3; TRBD1 matches 7 bases. Germline V CDR1 and CDR2: SGHTA, FQGNSA. The CDR3 is 14 residues long. V lost 5 bases to trimming and J lost 4 bases; unmatched junction nucleotides: 6. The CDR3 here is CASSLGQVSDTQYF. CDR3 coding DNA: TGTGCCAGCAGCCTAGGACAGGTTTCAGATACGCAGTATTTT.

The count of this clone is one. The rearrangement links TRBV3-1 (or the pseudogene TRBV3-2) to TRBJ1-4; 7 bases are shared with TRBD1. V was clipped by 5 bases and J by 0 bases; unmatched bases: 3. The CDR3 contains 15 residues. Germline-derived CDR1 and CDR2 are LGHDT and YNNKEL (reference sequence). The CDR3 protein is CASSSGTATNEKLFF. In DNA form, the CDR3 reads TGTGCCAGCAGCTCCGGGACAGCAACTAATGAAAAACTGTTTTTT.

The chain uses TRBV12-3 or TRBV12-4 and TRBJ1-2; 7 nucleotides match TRBD1. The CDR3 length is 13 residues. Trimming cost V 6 bases and J 5 bases; bases outside gene matches: 6. The CDR3 protein is CASRTGTEYGYTF. In DNA form, the CDR3 reads TGTGCCAGCAGAACCGGGACAGAGTATGGCTACACCTTC.

The chain uses TRBV30 and TRBJ2-1, with 7 positions matching TRBD1. The junction had 6 bases not matched to a gene; V was cut back by 4 bases and J by 6 bases. This CDR3 has 13 amino acids. Germline V gene lookup returns CDR1 GTSNPN and CDR2 SVGIG (reference sequence). The CDR3 protein is CAWTDREFNEQFF. The CDR3 nucleotides read TGTGCCTGGACCGACAGGGAATTCAATGAGCAGTTCTTC.

The chain couples TRBV2 to TRBJ2-6; tentatively, D is TRBD1 (5 bases). This CDR3 contains 15 residues. Germline assignment: CDR1 SNHLY and CDR2 FYNNEI. The germline V and J ends were trimmed by 6 bases and 0 bases, with 9 bases remaining between them. The chain's CDR3 is CASSAGFSGANVLTF. CDR3 nucleotide sequence: TGTGCCAGCAGCGCAGGGTTCTCTGGGGCCAACGTCCTGACTTTC.

This chain joins TRBV6-5 and TRBJ2-7, with D possibly being TRBD1 (6 bases). V lost 2 bases and J lost 5, with 10 bases in between. CDR1 is MNHEY and CDR2 is SVGAGI in the germline V gene. This CDR3 comprises 13 residues. The CDR3 here is CASSYSRGHEQYF. CDR3 coding DNA: TGTGCCAGCAGTTACAGCAGGGGCCACGAGCAGTACTTC.

This clone was recorded only once. The V gene is TRBV27, the J gene TRBJ1-5, with TRBD1 identical over 8 bases. This CDR3 has 14 amino acids. V gave up 3 bases and J gave up 11 bases; unmatched junction bases: 9. Germline loops: CDR1 MNHEY, CDR2 SMNVEV (reference sequence). CDR3 protein: CASSFRGRGAAQHF. As DNA, the CDR3 is TGTGCCAGCAGTTTCAGGGGGCGCGGGGCGGCCCAGCATTTT.